The entry below gives a single T cell receptor beta chain sequence along with its context. Assay: immunoSEQ multiplex PCR; the TCRdb copy retains only in-frame clones and omits some. This table has approximately 100,000 clones, around 92% appearing once. This sample is part of a study of blood T cell repertoires in COVID-19. Overall study context: In each case, the material was cDNA or gDNA derived from T cells, B-cell-depleted T cells, or PBMCs.

V dropped 8 bases and J dropped 9; count of bases not matched to a gene: 14. This CDR3 region has 14 residues. In germline, CDR1 is SGHDT, CDR2 YYEEEE. This TCR came from a man between 50 and 59 years old with active COVID-19. Source material: peripheral blood. The chain is built from TRBV5-6 and TRBJ2-1; 7 bases align to TRBD2. The CDR3 DNA sequence: TGTGCCAGTAGGGCCTCGGCGGGAGATAGTGAGCAGTTCTTC. It specifies CASRASAGDSEQFF.